Below are 20 T cell receptor beta chains sequenced from a single sample in a study of early T cells in non-severe SARS-CoV-2 infection. Each CDR3 protein gets one entry after TCRdb re-called the 5' RACE reads with MiXCR. The table includes about 61,000 distinct CDR3 sequences, approximately 10% detected once. The specimen was whole blood. Receptor source: an adult who was a healthcare worker with PCR-confirmed SARS-CoV-2 infection or an uninfected control (not recorded which).

This clonotype was detected only a few times. The chain is built from TRBV11-2 and TRBJ1-5; weak D call: TRBD1 (5 bases). V gave up 0 bases and J gave up 5 bases, with 5 bases separating them. CDR1 and CDR2 from the germline V gene are SGHAT and FQNNGV. This CDR3 is built from 13 residues. The CDR3 sequence is CASSLEQDQPQHF. The CDR3, as DNA: TGTGCCAGCAGCTTAGAACAGGATCAGCCCCAGCATTTT.

The genes are TRBV13 and TRBJ2-1; TRBD1 aligns across 9 bases. The V segment lost 6 bases and the J segment 5 bases; nucleotides outside the gene matches: 2. The CDR3 contains 13 residues. The germline gives CDR1 PRHDT, CDR2 FYEKMQ (reference sequence). CDR3 amino acids: CASRGQGHNEQFF. In DNA form, the CDR3 reads TGTGCCAGCAGAGGACAGGGGCACAATGAGCAGTTCTTC.

This rearrangement joins TRBV5-4 to TRBJ2-1, with a possible D match to TRBD2 (6 bases). With 4 bases removed from V and 6 bases from J, the gap between germline ends came to 17 bases. Germline V lookup: CDR1 SGHNT, CDR2 YYREEE (reference sequence). The CDR3 is 15 residues long. This CDR3 reads CASSPPGLSTNEQFF. CDR3 nucleotides: TGTGCCAGCAGCCCCCCGGGACTCAGCACCAATGAGCAGTTCTTC.

This clonotype was counted at least ten times. The genes are TRBV24-1 and TRBJ1-2, with TRBD1 matching over 8 bases. The CDR3 has 15 residues. Germline V gene data show CDR1 as KGHDR and CDR2 as SFDVKD. With V trimmed by 2 bases and J by 8 bases, 9 bases remained unmatched. CDR3 sequence (DNA): TGTGCCACCAGTGATTCCCCGACAGGGGCAGGCGGCTACACCTTC. Its protein product is CATSDSPTGAGGYTF.

This clonotype appeared many times. The gene calls are TRBV7-2 and TRBJ1-3; D is uncertain. This CDR3 has 15 residues. The ends were cut back, 1 base at V and 0 bases at J, with 7 bases in the middle. Germline V gene lookup returns CDR1 SGHTA and CDR2 FQGNSA. CDR3 sequence (DNA): TGTGCCAGCAGCTTAGATCGGAGCTCTGGAAACACCATATATTTT. Translated, it gives CASSLDRSSGNTIYF.

This clonotype was counted ten times or more. The gene calls are TRBV6-1 and TRBJ2-1; weak D call: TRBD2 (6 bases). This CDR3 has 15 amino acids. CDR1 is MNHNS, CDR2 SASEGT, per germline. V was shortened by 6 bases and J by 3 bases, with 15 bases between the two germline ends. The CDR3 nucleotides are TGTGCCAGCAGATCTGTGCGGGGCGACTACAATGAGCAGTTCTTC. This encodes CASRSVRGDYNEQFF.

This clonotype occurred many times. This rearrangement joins TRBV6-4 to TRBJ2-2; TRBD2 matches at 10 bases. Germline V gene data show CDR1 as MRHNA and CDR2 as SNTAGT. CDR3 length: 15 amino acids. Losses at the gene ends were 6 bases for V and 6 bases for J; bases not matched to a gene: 7. The CDR3 DNA is TGTGCCAGCAGCGAAAGCGGGGGGGCCCCCGGGGAGCTGTTTTTT. It encodes CASSESGGAPGELFF.

The V and J genes are TRBV10-1 and TRBJ2-3, with 8 bases lining up with TRBD2. Germline assignment: CDR1 WNHNN and CDR2 SYGVQD (reference sequence). V trimming: 8 bases; J trimming: 5 bases; junction bases outside the gene matches: 9. The CDR3 is 14 residues long. CDR3 sequence (DNA): TGCGCCAGCGGCGCCGGGACTAGTAGAGATACGCAGTATTTT. Translated, it gives CASGAGTSRDTQYF.

This clonotype came up many times. V gene TRBV6-1 combines with J gene TRBJ2-7; D is unclear. Germline V gene data show CDR1 as MNHNS and CDR2 as SASEGT. The CDR3 is made up of 15 amino acids. Trimming removed 2 bases at V and 3 bases at J, with 14 bases between. As DNA, the CDR3 is TGTGCCAGCAGTGAATTGGCACAGAAACTCTACGAGCAGTACGTC. The encoded protein is CASSELAQKLYEQYV.

This chain links TRBV7-9 with TRBJ2-3; TRBD1 might be the D (6 bases). V was clipped by 2 bases and J by 2 bases, with 8 bases between them. The V gene's germline CDR1 is SEHNR and CDR2 FQNEAQ (reference sequence). The CDR3 is 14 amino acids. The chain's CDR3 is CASSLRGNTDTQYF. For the CDR3, the DNA is TGTGCCAGCAGCTTAAGGGGGAACACAGATACGCAGTATTTT.

This clonotype was recorded a few times. This rearrangement joins TRBV5-4 to TRBJ2-3; 11 nucleotides line up with TRBD1. CDR3 size: 16 residues. CDR1 and CDR2 (germline): SGHNT, YYREEE (reference sequence). The trim removed 5 bases at V and 3 bases at J, leaving 8 bases unmatched. The CDR3, as DNA: TGTGCCAGCAGTGAAAGGACAGGGGGCACAACAGATACGCAGTATTTT. It yields the protein CASSERTGGTTDTQYF. Full variable domain (outside the CDR3, taken from reference TRBV5-4 and TRBJ2-3): ETGVTQSPTHLIKTRGQQVTLRCSSQSGHNTVSWYQQALGQGPQFIFQYYREEENGRGNFPPRFSGLQFPNYSSELNVNALELDDSALYLCASSERTGGTTDTQYFGPGTRLTVL.

The chain has TRBV5-8 and TRBJ2-3; the match to TRBD2 covers 9 bases. V lost 0 bases and J lost 4; bases outside the gene matches: 6. Germline CDR1 is SGHTS and CDR2 is YDEGEE. This CDR3 contains 16 residues. CDR3 nucleotide sequence: TGTGCCAGCAGCTTGGCGGGACTAGCATCCCCAGATACGCAGTATTTT. Protein sequence: CASSLAGLASPDTQYF.

This clonotype was seen many times. The chain employs TRBV7-9 and TRBJ2-2, with TRBD1 matching over 7 bases. From germline, CDR1 is SEHNR and CDR2 FQNEAQ (reference sequence). J lost 7 bases, V lost 7 bases, and 12 bases had no gene match. CDR3 length: 15 amino acids. CDR3 nucleotides: TGTGCCAGCAACACCAGGACAGGACCGGGCGGGGAGCTGTTTTTT. Protein product: CASNTRTGPGGELFF.

The V and J genes are TRBV5-4 and TRBJ1-3; D not certain. V lost 0 bases, J lost 0 bases, and 7 bases lay in between. This CDR3 has 15 amino acids. Germline CDR1 reads SGHNT; CDR2 reads YYREEE (reference sequence). DNA for the CDR3: TGTGCCAGCAGCTTGGCTGCCAGCTCTGGAAACACCATATATTTT. Its protein product is CASSLAASSGNTIYF. Combining the CDR3 with reference TRBV5-4 and TRBJ1-3 gives the whole variable domain ETGVTQSPTHLIKTRGQQVTLRCSSQSGHNTVSWYQQALGQGPQFIFQYYREEENGRGNFPPRFSGLQFPNYSSELNVNALELDDSALYLCASSLAASSGNTIYFGEGSWLTVV.

This chain uses TRBV5-1 with TRBJ2-5; D is perhaps TRBD1 or TRBD2 (5 bases each). The germline V gene encodes CDR1 SGHRS and CDR2 YFSETQ. This CDR3 comprises 13 residues. Trimming removed 4 bases from V and 4 bases from J, with 11 bases in between. The CDR3 coding sequence is TGCGCCAGCAGCCGAGGGACCGGAGAGACCCAGTACTTC. As protein: CASSRGTGETQYF.

The sample holds a few counts of this clonotype. The DNA of the CDR3 is TGCAGTGCTAGAGCGCTAATAACTAGGCGAAATGAGCAGTTCTTC. Protein sequence: CSARALITRRNEQFF. The chain combines TRBV20-1 with TRBJ2-1, with a possible D match to TRBD2 (5 bases). Germline V lookup: CDR1 DFQATT, CDR2 SNEGSKA (reference sequence). The CDR3 is 15 amino acids. The V gene lost 1 base and the J gene lost 7 bases, with 17 bases spanning the gap.

The chain uses TRBV12-3 or TRBV12-4 and TRBJ2-1, with D maybe TRBD1 (6 bases). The CDR3 length is 11 residues. The ends were cut back, 8 bases at V and 5 bases at J, with 7 bases in the middle. The CDR3 DNA is TGTGCCAGCTCAGGGGACAATGAGCAGTTCTTC. This gives the protein CASSGDNEQFF.

This sequence joins TRBV5-1 and TRBJ2-1; D could derive from TRBD1 or TRBD2 (6 bases each). Trimming left V 7 bases short and J 0 bases short, with 11 bases between. This CDR3 is 14 amino acids long. Germline V gene sequence: CDR1 SGHRS, CDR2 YFSETQ. CDR3 residues: CASEGGTSYNEQFF. The CDR3 DNA is TGCGCCAGCGAGGGGGGTACCTCCTACAATGAGCAGTTCTTC.

J is TRBJ1-6 and V is TRBV12-3 or TRBV12-4; the D gene is possibly TRBD1 (5 bases). The V end lost 4 bases, the J end lost 7 bases, and 8 bases lay between the germline ends. CDR3 length: 13 amino acids. The CDR3 region is CASSSGSNSPLHF. The CDR3 region has the DNA TGTGCCAGCAGTTCAGGGAGCAATTCACCCCTCCACTTT.

J is TRBJ1-1 and V is TRBV5-1; D call uncertain. Germline CDR1 reads SGHRS; CDR2 reads YFSETQ. This CDR3 is built from 11 residues. Trimming removed 2 bases from V and 6 bases from J, with 5 bases in between. The CDR3: CASSLGPEAFF. The CDR3 nucleotides read TGCGCCAGCAGCTTAGGACCTGAAGCTTTCTTT.